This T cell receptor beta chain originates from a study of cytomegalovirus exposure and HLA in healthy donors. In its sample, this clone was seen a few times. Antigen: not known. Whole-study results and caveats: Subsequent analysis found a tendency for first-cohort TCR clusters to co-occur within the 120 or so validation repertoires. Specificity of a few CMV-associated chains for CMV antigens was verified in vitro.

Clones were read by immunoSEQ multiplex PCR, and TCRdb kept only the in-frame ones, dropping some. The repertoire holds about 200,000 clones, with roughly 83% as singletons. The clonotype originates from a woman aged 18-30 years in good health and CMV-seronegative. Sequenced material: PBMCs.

This chain's CDR3 is CASSLEARVGGYTF. CDR3 nucleotide sequence: TGCGCCAGCAGCTTGGAGGCCAGGGTCGGCGGCTACACCTTC. The chain uses TRBV5-1 and TRBJ1-2; TRBD1 is a possible D gene (5 bases). CDR1 and CDR2 (germline): SGHRS, YFSETQ. There are 14 residues in the CDR3. Trimming removed 0 bases from V and 8 bases from J, with 14 bases in between.